The entry that follows covers one T cell receptor (beta chain) sequence. Its antigen remains undetermined. The final CDR3 position lacks the conserved phenylalanine or tryptophan, pointing to a likely read error. It is unclear where the CDR3 begins or ends on the DNA, so no DNA is shown, and the CDR3 is as TCRdb lists it. The CDR3 adds up to 15 amino acids, both ends counted. Per the germline V gene (reference sequence), DFQATT is the CDR1 and SNEGSKA is the CDR2. The library came from PCR. DNA from cultured CD4+ T cells was subjected to TCR sequencing with the Oncomine TCR Beta short-read assay at the Johns Hopkins FTIC core. The QIAamp micro DNA kit was used to extract genomic DNA from the cultured CD4+ T cells. Oncomine TCR Beta libraries from cultured CD4+ T cells were pooled with unique dual indexes and sequenced on an Illumina iSeq 100. The authors' pipeline ran thus. Non-productive sequences were removed, and CDR3s not starting with C, not ending with F or W, or shorter than 7 amino acids were discarded. The MANAFEST web application was used to identify antigen-specific clonotypes by comparing peptide-stimulated wells against reference wells and other culture wells. To be called positive, a clone needed an FDR below 0.05, an odds ratio above 5, and a productive frequency above 0.1% in at least two of three replicate wells. A clonotype was classed as cross-reactive if the clonotype showed significant expansion both in SARS-CoV-2 spike wells and in at least one common cold coronavirus spike condition. Levenshtein distances (stringdist) and unrooted phylogenetic trees (ape) in R version 3.6.1 were used to assess CDR3 homology. TCRdb ran its own pipeline on the public reads, namely fastp trimming at Q25 and MiXCR clone calling, and kept in-frame beta chains. Here each entry gathers all rows of one CDR3 protein and keeps the most common genes and DNA. TCRdb's processing, not the authors', yielded these V and J calls. In this sample the table shows around 1,600 distinct CDR3 sequences, about 80% of which occur a single time. The top ten hold less than 50% of the sample.

This specimen's treatment or condition label, per the study, means: approximately nine-day PBMC culture with coronavirus spike peptide pools or control peptides (ViraFEST assay). The ViraFEST assay was used in the study, in which antigen-specific T cells were expanded with peptide pools and expanded clonotypes were subsequently identified by TCR sequencing. The convalescent patients' positive SARS-CoV-2 PCR tests fell between March and December 2020, which was before the Alpha, Beta and Delta variants emerged in the United States. Each well held some 2 million PBMCs cultured with 9 to 10 ug/ml peptide pools in IMDM containing about 5% human AB serum and 8 to 10 IU/ml IL-2. Half of the culture medium was replaced with fresh IL-2-containing medium on days 3 and 7. Once the cells had been in culture for over nine days, the EasySep CD4+ T cell isolation kit was used to isolate CD4+ T cells by negative selection. PBMCs were separated from whole blood using Ficoll-Paque Plus gradient centrifugation and then either used fresh or cryopreserved at -140C. Culture conditions were generally each tested in triplicate wells.

The entry originates in a study of vaccination and CD4 T cells after COVID-19 (dated 2022 in TCRdb). Some background on the complete study: Every convalescent patient had a positive nasal swab PCR test for SARS-CoV-2, with mild disease in 8 to 10 patients and severe disease in one. Six males and four females were included in the convalescent cohort, with two Hispanic individuals, seven Caucasians, two Asians and one multiracial person represented. Participants received two doses of either the Pfizer-BioNTech BNT162b2 vaccine (n=8) or the Moderna mRNA-1273 vaccine (n=2). Post-COVID blood samples from convalescent patients were collected a median of roughly 100 days after diagnosis, with a range of about 35 to 161 days. Post-vaccine blood samples were taken a median of approximately 76 days after the second vaccine dose, with a range of 14 to 241 days. Overlapping spike peptide pools from SARS-CoV-2 and from the common cold coronaviruses HCoV-NL63, HCoV-OC43 and HCoV-229E were used as culture stimuli. Control cultures received a CEFX viral epitope pool as the positive control, an HIV-1 Nef peptide pool as the negative control, or no peptide. The spike-specific CD4+ TCR repertoire was compared before and after mRNA vaccination in approximately ten COVID-19 convalescent patients and a few infection-naive healthy vaccine recipients.

On the study overall, not on this receptor specifically: The study included relatively few convalescent patients and did not analyze early timepoints after natural infection. The median count of SARS-CoV-2-reactive clonotypes went up from 20 to 25 after infection to roughly 38 after vaccination, although the change was not significant. Of the vaccine-specific clones found in convalescent patients, nearly all (304 of 307) were mono-reactive for SARS-CoV-2 spike instead of being cross-reactive with common cold coronaviruses. In convalescent patients, a median around 90% of post-vaccine SARS-CoV-2-reactive clones were detected only after vaccination, and vaccine-specific priming was suggested by this finding.

The sequence came from a human donor who had recovered from COVID-19. This chain is built from TRBV20-1 and TRBJ2-1; TRBD2 is taken as the D call from the table, unchecked against the DNA. The sequences come from CD4+ T cells from blood, cultured in vitro, collected after SARS-CoV-2 vaccination. For the CDR3, the sequence is CSARGYGSDPTMSSS.